This TCR beta chain was observed in a study of CD8 T cells in ankylosing spondylitis. General observations from the study: It appeared that ankylosing spondylitis blood was characterized by a TCR beta motif of roughly 8 highly homologous variants.

Germline CDR1 reads MNHEY; CDR2 reads SMNVEV (reference sequence). V shed 3 bases and J shed 9 bases, with 12 bases lying between them. The CDR3 spans 13 residues. To note about this clonotype: No antigen is known for it.

Each CDR3 protein is one row after TCRdb ran MiXCR on the 5' RACE reads. The repertoire holds 310,000 or so distinct CDR3 sequences, with 20% as singletons. This TCR was sampled from a male donor with ankylosing spondylitis or in good health (not recorded which). The material sequenced was blood, either unsorted or a sorted T cell fraction (not recorded which). J is TRBJ2-1 and V is TRBV27; possibly TRBD2 for D (5 bases). The CDR3 DNA follows: TGTGCCAGCAGTTTCCGGGAACACGGTGAGCAGTTCTTC. This codes for CASSFREHGEQFF.